This T cell receptor beta chain was sequenced during a study of blood T cell repertoires in COVID-19. V lost 4 bases to trimming and J lost 4 bases, with 15 bases between them. The CDR3 covers 15 residues. Everyone who took part was about 18 to 89 years old, and they came from about two dozen US areas. As originally analysed: The assay estimated nucleated cells by amplifying reference gene primers. Assay: immunoSEQ multiplex PCR; the TCRdb copy retains only in-frame clones and omits some. The DNA was the basis for D and trimming; V, J and clone size are from that table. The sample has fewer than 150,000 clones, over 75% seen once.

The clonotype comes from a man in his fifties or sixties in a cohort exposed to, infected with or recovered from COVID-19 (not recorded which). The chain joins TRBV5-3 to TRBJ1-3, with a weak D call TRBD1 (6 bases). TRBV5-3 is assigned to the ORF class and has an uncertain function. Source material: PBMCs or T cells enriched from blood (not recorded which). CDR3 loop: CARSPGQFTGNTIYF. The CDR3, as DNA: TGTGCCAGAAGCCCGGGACAATTTACCGGAAACACCATATATTTT.